A single sample gave rise to the 21 T cell receptor beta chains below, sequenced in a study of PD-1 and CTLA-4 blockade in melanoma. The repertoire was sequenced with immunoSEQ multiplex PCR; TCRdb's copy has only in-frame clones and lacks some. This repertoire shows roughly 30,000 clones, 91% found once; its top ten account for 7% to 9.5%. Sample: CD8+ T cells from peripheral blood, taken from a patient given anti-PD-1 treatment. The receptors come from a human donor with melanoma.

V and J are TRBV19 and TRBJ2-1, with D perhaps TRBD2 (5 bases). V was pared by 3 bases and J by 4 bases, with 7 bases between. The length of the CDR3 is 13 residues. The germline gives CDR1 LNHDA, CDR2 SQIVND (reference sequence). In nucleotides, the CDR3 is TGTGCCAGTAGTATTGAGGGTTACAATGAGCAGTTCTTC. Its protein is CASSIEGYNEQFF. Supplemented by reference TRBV19 and TRBJ2-1, the full variable domain reads DGGITQSPKYLFRKEGQNVTLSCEQNLNHDAMYWYRQDPGQGLRLIYYSQIVNDFQKGDIAEGYSVSREKKESFPLTVTSAQKNPTAFYLCASSIEGYNEQFFGPGTRLTVL.

This chain connects TRBV7-2 to TRBJ2-1; a weak D match, TRBD2 (6 bases). V lost 5 bases, J lost 3 bases, and 14 bases lay in between. The CDR3 loop spans 15 amino acids. The V gene's germline CDR1 is SGHTA and CDR2 FQGNSA. CDR3 in amino acids: CASSSSGTGYNEQFF. The DNA for the CDR3 is TGTGCCAGCAGCAGTAGCGGAACCGGCTACAATGAGCAGTTCTTC.

V gene TRBV5-8 combines with J gene TRBJ2-1; maybe TRBD2 (5 bases). The germline CDR1 and CDR2 sequences are SGHTS and YDEGEE. The CDR3 length is 14 residues. The germline V and J ends were trimmed by 2 bases and 2 bases, with 8 bases remaining between them. The CDR3 sequence: CASSFTGTYNEQFF. CDR3 DNA: TGTGCCAGCAGCTTCACCGGGACCTACAATGAGCAGTTCTTC.

The chain combines TRBV4-2 with TRBJ2-3; TRBD2 aligns across 10 bases. With V trimmed by 0 bases and J by 1 base, 1 base remained unmatched. Per the germline V gene, CDR1 is LGHNA and CDR2 is YNFKEQ. The CDR3 loop spans 16 amino acids. The CDR3 DNA reads TGTGCCAGCAGCCAAGATCTAGCGGGGGGCACAGATACGCAGTATTTT. It translates to CASSQDLAGGTDTQYF.

This chain links TRBV29-1 with TRBJ2-7; TRBD1 might be the D (6 bases). The CDR3 is made up of 14 amino acids. The V end was cut by 0 bases, the J end by 1 base, with 10 bases between. From germline, CDR1 is SQVTM and CDR2 ANQGSEA. For the CDR3, the DNA is TGCAGCGTTGAAGATGGACAGCCATCCTACGAGCAGTACTTC. It yields the protein CSVEDGQPSYEQYF.

J is TRBJ2-7 and V is TRBV7-6, with TRBD1 matching over 7 bases. Germline CDR1 is SGHVS and CDR2 is FNYEAQ. The V segment lost 1 base and the J segment 3 bases; nucleotides outside the gene matches: 6. The CDR3 is made up of 15 amino acids. This chain's CDR3 is CASSLGEGGFYEQYF. CDR3 DNA sequence: TGTGCCAGCAGCTTAGGGGAAGGGGGCTTCTACGAGCAGTACTTC.

This clone was seen once. The chain couples TRBV5-4 to TRBJ2-3; TRBD2 agrees at 8 bases. The CDR3 runs to 15 residues. In germline, CDR1 is SGHNT, CDR2 YYREEE (reference sequence). V gave up 7 bases and J gave up 3 bases; unmatched junction bases: 10. CDR3 region: CASSTPGGPTDTQYF. In DNA form, the CDR3 reads TGTGCCAGCTCGACGCCGGGAGGGCCTACAGATACGCAGTATTTT. Full variable domain (remainder filled in from reference TRBV5-4 and TRBJ2-3): ETGVTQSPTHLIKTRGQQVTLRCSSQSGHNTVSWYQQALGQGPQFIFQYYREEENGRGNFPPRFSGLQFPNYSSELNVNALELDDSALYLCASSTPGGPTDTQYFGPGTRLTVL.

The chain employs TRBV29-1 and TRBJ2-2; 7 nucleotides agree with TRBD2. The CDR3 contains 14 residues. The V segment lost 4 bases and the J segment 4 bases; nucleotides outside the gene matches: 6. CDR1 is SQVTM, CDR2 ANQGSEA, per germline. Here the CDR3 reads CSVVGGRGTGELFF. CDR3 DNA: TGCAGCGTTGTTGGCGGGAGAGGCACCGGGGAGCTGTTTTTT.

The V and J genes are TRBV27 and TRBJ2-7, with D possibly TRBD2 on 6 matching bases. Trimming took off 3 bases at V and 7 bases at J, with 10 bases between the two ends. The CDR3 is 12 amino acids. Germline-derived CDR1 and CDR2 are MNHEY and SMNVEV (reference sequence). CDR3 DNA: TGTGCCAGCAGTTTGTCGGGAGAAGAGCAGTACTTC. Translation gives CASSLSGEEQYF.

This clone has only a few counts. The chain is built from TRBV2 and TRBJ1-5, with a tentative D call TRBD1 (5 bases). This CDR3 is built from 15 residues. V was pared by 7 bases and J by 1 base, with 14 bases between. The germline CDR1 and CDR2 sequences are SNHLY and FYNNEI. The CDR3 coding sequence is TGTGCCAGCACCCACGCCCGGGACAGCAATCAGCCCCAGCATTTT. Its protein is CASTHARDSNQPQHF.

This clone has just a few counts. V and J are TRBV19 and TRBJ1-1, with D unresolved. V lost 8 bases and J 4 bases, leaving 14 bases between the germline ends. There are 13 residues in the CDR3. Germline CDR1 LNHDA, CDR2 SQIVND (reference sequence). The CDR3: CASSLGKGTEAFF. The CDR3 DNA is TGTGCCAGTTCCTTAGGGAAGGGCACTGAAGCTTTCTTT. Full variable domain (rest looked up from reference TRBV19 and TRBJ1-1): DGGITQSPKYLFRKEGQNVTLSCEQNLNHDAMYWYRQDPGQGLRLIYYSQIVNDFQKGDIAEGYSVSREKKESFPLTVTSAQKNPTAFYLCASSLGKGTEAFFGQGTRLTVV.

This chain connects TRBV7-9 to TRBJ2-3; TRBD1 is a possible D gene (6 bases). Germline V gene sequence: CDR1 SEHNR, CDR2 FQNEAQ (reference sequence). The CDR3 contains 14 residues. Trimming stripped 4 bases from V and 4 bases from J, with 12 bases between. The CDR3 loop is CASSSQGKADTQYF. As DNA, the CDR3 is TGTGCCAGCAGCTCCCAGGGGAAGGCAGATACGCAGTATTTT.

The V gene is TRBV5-6, the J gene TRBJ1-2; D is possibly TRBD1 (5 bases). Germline loops: CDR1 SGHDT, CDR2 YYEEEE. V was pared by 0 bases and J by 5 bases, with 17 bases between. The CDR3 runs 16 residues. The CDR3 loop is CASSLAGHQPIYGYTF. The CDR3 DNA reads TGTGCCAGCAGCTTGGCCGGACATCAACCGATTTATGGCTACACCTTC.

Note on this clone: At the DNA level, this CDR3 is encoded by other sequences in the same sample as well. This chain joins TRBV30 and TRBJ2-7; tentatively, D is TRBD1 (6 bases). The germline V and J ends were trimmed by 0 bases and 3 bases, with 9 bases remaining between them. The V gene's germline CDR1 is GTSNPN and CDR2 SVGIG (reference sequence). The CDR3 has 13 amino acids. The CDR3 sequence: CAWSVGQNYEQYF. CDR3 in DNA: TGTGCCTGGAGTGTAGGACAGAACTACGAGCAGTACTTC.

The CDR3 is CASQSTGAGVPPQFF. The CDR3 DNA reads as TGTGCCAGCCAATCGACAGGGGCGGGAGTCCCCCCCCAGTTCTTC. The rearrangement links TRBV27 to TRBJ2-1, with a weak D call TRBD1 (8 bases). The CDR3 runs to 15 residues. Trimming removed 8 bases from V and 13 bases from J, with 27 bases in between. CDR1 is MNHEY, CDR2 SMNVEV, per germline (reference sequence).

J is TRBJ2-1 and V is TRBV6-1; D uncertain. V dropped 1 base and J dropped 4 bases, with 8 bases sitting between them. This CDR3 region has 14 residues. Germline V gene sequence: CDR1 MNHNS, CDR2 SASEGT. The CDR3 spells CASSEGQEYNEQFF. CDR3 coding DNA: TGTGCCAGCAGTGAAGGTCAGGAATACAATGAGCAGTTCTTC.

The table lists this clone with a few counts. V gene TRBV4-1 combines with J gene TRBJ1-1; D is undetermined. The V gene's germline CDR1 is MGHRA and CDR2 YSYEKL. The germline V and J ends were trimmed by 0 bases and 11 bases, with 16 bases remaining between them. The CDR3 loop spans 14 amino acids. CDR3 sequence reads: CASSQDRRLNEAFF. The CDR3 bases are TGCGCCAGCAGCCAAGATAGGCGCTTAAACGAGGCTTTCTTT.

The rearrangement links TRBV5-8 to TRBJ2-3; 14 bases are shared with TRBD2. J lost 0 bases, V lost 5 bases, and 8 bases had no gene match. The CDR3 loop spans 18 amino acids. The germline V gene encodes CDR1 SGHTS and CDR2 YDEGEE. CDR3 DNA sequence: TGTGCCAGCAGTTTAGGGACTAGCGGGGGATCTAGCACAGATACGCAGTATTTT. The encoded protein is CASSLGTSGGSSTDTQYF.

J is TRBJ1-1 and V is TRBV27; 7 bases line up with TRBD1. The V segment lost 4 bases and the J segment 9 bases; nucleotides outside the gene matches: 14. CDR3 size: 15 residues. Germline CDR1 reads MNHEY; CDR2 reads SMNVEV (reference sequence). CDR3 amino acids: CASSSRGQERRQAFF. CDR3 sequence (DNA): TGTGCCAGCAGTTCCCGCGGACAGGAACGGAGACAAGCTTTCTTT.

V is TRBV7-9 and J is TRBJ1-1; D unresolved. V was cut by 1 base and J by 1 base, with 10 bases left in between. CDR3 length: 15 amino acids. Germline V gene sequence: CDR1 SEHNR, CDR2 FQNEAQ (reference sequence). CDR3 sequence (DNA): TGTGCCAGCAGCTTAGGGCGTGGCTGGAACACTGAAGCTTTCTTT. It yields the protein CASSLGRGWNTEAFF. The full variable domain, rest sourced from reference TRBV7-9 and TRBJ1-1, is DTGVSQNPRHKITKRGQNVTFRCDPISEHNRLYWYRQTLGQGPEFLTYFQNEAQLEKSRLLSDRFSAERPKGSFSTLEIQRTEQGDSAMYLCASSLGRGWNTEAFFGQGTRLTVV.

The chain is built from TRBV15 and TRBJ2-7; 8 positions match TRBD2. Unmatched junction bases numbered 21, after V lost 4 bases and J lost 1 base. Germline-derived CDR1 and CDR2 are LNHNV and YYDKDF (reference sequence). This CDR3 is built from 20 residues. The CDR3 DNA reads as TGTGCCACCAGCACCAGATCCGGGACTAGTAGAGGCCTTCTTTCCTACGAGCAGTACTTC. Protein: CATSTRSGTSRGLLSYEQYF. Combining the CDR3 with reference TRBV15 and TRBJ2-7 gives the whole variable domain DAMVIQNPRYQVTQFGKPVTLSCSQTLNHNVMYWYQQKSSQAPKLLFHYYDKDFNNEADTPDNFQSRRPNTSFCFLDIRSPGLGDTAMYLCATSTRSGTSRGLLSYEQYFGPGTRLTVT.